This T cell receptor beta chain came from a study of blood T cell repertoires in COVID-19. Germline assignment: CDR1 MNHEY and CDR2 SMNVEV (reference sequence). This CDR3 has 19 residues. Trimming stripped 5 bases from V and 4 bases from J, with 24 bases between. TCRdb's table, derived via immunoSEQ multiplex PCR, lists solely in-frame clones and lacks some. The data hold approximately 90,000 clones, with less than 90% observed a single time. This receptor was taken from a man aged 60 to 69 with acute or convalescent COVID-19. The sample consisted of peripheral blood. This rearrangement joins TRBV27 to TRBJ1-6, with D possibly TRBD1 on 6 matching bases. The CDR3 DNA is TGTGCCAGCAGTCCCTCCCCGGGGCAGGGGAGTCGTTATAATTCACCCCTCCACTTT. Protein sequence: CASSPSPGQGSRYNSPLHF.